Listed here is a single T cell receptor (beta chain). The data derive from a study of glioma-infiltrating T cells after dendritic cell vaccination. CDR1 is SGHRS and CDR2 is YFSETQ in the germline V gene. Trimming stripped 4 bases from V and 7 bases from J, with 15 bases between. The CDR3 has 15 amino acids. Time point specified: after dendritic cell vaccination, including at tumor progression/relapse. Generated by immunoSEQ multiplex PCR, the TCRdb table keeps only in-frame clones and is missing some. The data show some 110,000 clones, nearly 90% seen once. This TCR was recovered from a human donor with glioblastoma. Specimen: blood, collected after dendritic cell vaccination. V gene TRBV5-1 combines with J gene TRBJ1-6; D gene ambiguous. CDR3 DNA sequence: TGCGCCAGCAGCCCGATGGGCACTTTGAATTCACCCCTCCACTTT. Translating gives CASSPMGTLNSPLHF.